Following are 22 T cell receptor beta chains from one sample sequenced in a study of T cell changes during pregnancy in multiple sclerosis. TCRdb's copy holds only in-frame clones and misses some; the assay was immunoSEQ multiplex PCR. The data hold 70,000 to 95,000 clones, with more than 85% observed a single time. The sequences come from peripheral blood, collected after pregnancy. Receptors originate from a female donor in good health, enrolled as a control in a pregnancy study.

The V gene is TRBV19, the J gene TRBJ2-3; 8 bases are a match to TRBD1. V dropped 6 bases and J dropped 1; count of bases not matched to a gene: 3. The CDR3 runs to 14 residues. The germline V gene has CDR1 LNHDA and CDR2 SQIVND (reference sequence). The CDR3 sequence is CASRDRAGTDTQYF. The CDR3, as DNA: TGTGCCAGTAGGGACAGGGCGGGCACAGATACGCAGTATTTT.

The genes are TRBV18 and TRBJ1-2; D may be TRBD1 (5 bases). The V end was cut by 1 base, the J end by 8 bases, with 11 bases between. The CDR3 is made up of 13 amino acids. Looked up from germline, CDR1 is KGHSH and CDR2 is LQKENI. This CDR3 reads CASSPLDRSGYTF. In DNA form, the CDR3 reads TGTGCCAGCTCACCACTAGACAGAAGCGGCTACACCTTC. Filled out from reference TRBV18 and TRBJ1-2, the complete variable domain reads NAGVMQNPRHLVRRRGQEARLRCSPMKGHSHVYWYRQLPEEGLKFMVYLQKENIIDESGMPKERFSAEFPKEGPSILRIQQVVRGDSAAYFCASSPLDRSGYTFGSGTRLTVV.

This clone was observed many times. The chain joins TRBV9 to TRBJ1-1, with 7 bases matching TRBD1. In germline, CDR1 is SGDLS, CDR2 YYNGEE. CDR3 size: 11 residues. The J segment lost 10 bases and the V segment lost 0 bases, leaving 0 bases of the junction unmatched. The CDR3 loop is CASSVAGGAFF. DNA for the CDR3: TGTGCCAGCAGCGTAGCAGGGGGAGCTTTCTTT.

Comment on this clone: At one end, the junction sequence differs from germline, possibly due to a read error. This chain links TRBV7-9 with TRBJ2-7, with no clear D. The length of the CDR3 is 14 residues. The germline gives CDR1 SEHNR, CDR2 FQNEAQ (reference sequence). CDR3 DNA: TGTGCCAGCAGCACCCTCGGCCCCCGAGAAGCAGGTAGCTTC. Translation gives CASSTLGPREAGSF.

The genes are TRBV28 and TRBJ2-5; D is undetermined. This CDR3 has 15 residues. Trimming cost V 8 bases and J 5 bases, with 21 bases left between them. CDR1 MDHEN and CDR2 SYDVKM come from the germline V gene. DNA of the CDR3: TGTGCCAGCTCCTCTTCCCCCGGTAGCACGGAGACCCAGTACTTC. Translation: CASSSSPGSTETQYF. The full variable domain, rest sourced from reference TRBV28 and TRBJ2-5, is DVKVTQSSRYLVKRTGEKVFLECVQDMDHENMFWYRQDPGLGLRLIYFSYDVKMKEKGDIPEGYSVSREKKERFSLILESASTNQTSMYLCASSSSPGSTETQYFGPGTRLLVL.

The V and J genes are TRBV27 and TRBJ1-2; no definite D call. The germline V gene encodes CDR1 MNHEY and CDR2 SMNVEV (reference sequence). The CDR3 extends over 14 amino acids. Trimming left V 4 bases short and J 8 bases short, with 17 bases between. CDR3 amino acids: CASSSPGEGSGYTF. The CDR3 nucleotides read TGTGCCAGCAGTTCGCCCGGGGAGGGCAGCGGCTACACCTTC.

The chain recombines TRBV5-5 with TRBJ2-7; 11 bases are shared with TRBD1. V shed 2 bases and J 7 bases; nucleotides not matched to a gene: 8. The V gene's germline CDR1 is SGHKS and CDR2 YYEKEE (reference sequence). The CDR3 spans 15 residues. Here the CDR3 DNA reads TGTGCCAGCAGCTTTGGACAGGGGGCTCCTCTGGAGCAGTACTTC. Translation gives CASSFGQGAPLEQYF. Looking up the rest from reference TRBV5-5 and TRBJ2-7 gives the full variable domain: DAGVTQSPTHLIKTRGQQVTLRCSPISGHKSVSWYQQVLGQGPQFIFQYYEKEERGRGNFPDRFSARQFPNYSSELNVNALLLGDSALYLCASSFGQGAPLEQYFGPGTRLTVT.

This sequence joins TRBV10-3 and TRBJ1-3; D ambiguous. Trimming stripped 5 bases from V and 3 bases from J, with 8 bases between. Germline CDR1 is ENHRY and CDR2 is SYGVKD. The CDR3 has 13 amino acids. The CDR3 sequence is CAISPPFGNTIYF. CDR3 nucleotides: TGTGCCATCAGTCCCCCGTTTGGAAACACCATATATTTT.

The chain recombines TRBV5-4 with TRBJ1-1; TRBD1 matches 7 bases. This CDR3 spans 14 amino acids. With V trimmed by 4 bases and J by 0 bases, 3 bases remained unmatched. Germline lookup yields CDR1 SGHNT and CDR2 YYREEE (reference sequence). CDR3 DNA sequence: TGTGCCAGCAGCCGGGACAGCGTGAACACTGAAGCTTTCTTT. Translation: CASSRDSVNTEAFF.

The chain has TRBV5-4 and TRBJ2-3, with D tentatively TRBD2 (6 bases). V was cut by 2 bases and J by 0 bases, with 7 bases left in between. Germline CDR1 is SGHNT and CDR2 is YYREEE (reference sequence). This CDR3 contains 14 residues. CDR3 bases: TGTGCCAGCAGCTTAGGAGGGAGCACAGATACGCAGTATTTT. Encoded protein: CASSLGGSTDTQYF.

This chain uses TRBV18 with TRBJ1-2; TRBD1 agrees at 7 bases. The trim removed 2 bases at V and 4 bases at J, leaving 10 bases unmatched. The CDR3 totals 16 residues. Per germline, CDR1 KGHSH and CDR2 LQKENI. CDR3 sequence (DNA): TGTGCCAGCTCACCAGTTTCCGGGCAGGGGGTCTATGGCTACACCTTC. It yields the protein CASSPVSGQGVYGYTF. The whole variable domain, remainder taken from reference TRBV18 and TRBJ1-2, is NAGVMQNPRHLVRRRGQEARLRCSPMKGHSHVYWYRQLPEEGLKFMVYLQKENIIDESGMPKERFSAEFPKEGPSILRIQQVVRGDSAAYFCASSPVSGQGVYGYTFGSGTRLTVV.

The chain links TRBV14 to TRBJ2-7, with a tentative D call TRBD2 (5 bases). CDR1 and CDR2 from the germline V gene are SGHDN and FVKESK. V dropped 9 bases and J dropped 6 bases, with 15 bases sitting between them. CDR3 size: 12 residues. The CDR3 reads CASRTGVSEQYF. As DNA, the CDR3 is TGTGCCAGTAGAACCGGGGTTTCCGAGCAGTACTTC.

The chain employs TRBV5-1 and TRBJ2-2; 9 bases fit TRBD1. Germline values: CDR1 SGHRS, CDR2 YFSETQ. V lost 0 bases, J lost 4 bases, and 1 base stayed unmatched. There are 15 residues in the CDR3. The CDR3 loop reads CASSLDRGRTGELFF. The CDR3 DNA reads TGCGCCAGCAGCTTGGACAGGGGGCGCACCGGGGAGCTGTTTTTT.

Concerning this clone: Its ends do not fully match the called genes, so a read error is possible. The V and J genes are TRBV30 and TRBJ1-5; TRBD1 might be the D (6 bases). The length of the CDR3 is 13 residues. Germline CDR1 and CDR2: GTSNPN and SVGIG (reference sequence). In nucleotides, the CDR3 is TGTGCCTGGAGTGTGGACAGCATTCAGCCCCAGCATTTT. This encodes CAWSVDSIQPQHF.

The rearrangement links TRBV5-4 to TRBJ2-3; 10 positions agree with TRBD2. This CDR3 region has 16 residues. Trimming removed 4 bases from V and 0 bases from J; junction bases left unmatched: 5. Germline CDR1 is SGHNT and CDR2 is YYREEE (reference sequence). The CDR3: CASSPGTSASTDTQYF. The CDR3 DNA reads as TGTGCCAGCAGCCCCGGGACTAGCGCGAGCACAGATACGCAGTATTTT. Variable domain in full (rest from reference TRBV5-4 and TRBJ2-3): ETGVTQSPTHLIKTRGQQVTLRCSSQSGHNTVSWYQQALGQGPQFIFQYYREEENGRGNFPPRFSGLQFPNYSSELNVNALELDDSALYLCASSPGTSASTDTQYFGPGTRLTVL.

In its sample, this clone was seen a few times. This chain links TRBV23-1 with TRBJ1-4, with 11 bases that match TRBD1. TRBV23-1 has ORF status, its function being uncertain. V lost 3 bases, J lost 7 bases, and 4 bases stayed unmatched. This CDR3 comprises 15 residues. CDR3: CASSHLGTGGEKLFF. As DNA, the CDR3 is TGCGCCAGCAGTCACCTCGGGACAGGGGGTGAAAAACTGTTTTTT.

CDR3 in amino acids: CASSLSYEQYF. The CDR3 nucleotides are TGTGCCAGCAGTCTATCCTACGAGCAGTACTTC. The chain employs TRBV7-8 and TRBJ2-7; no clear D. The V and J ends lost 6 bases and 1 base respectively, with 4 bases between them. CDR3 length: 11 amino acids. Germline V lookup: CDR1 SGHVS, CDR2 FQNEAQ.

V gene TRBV4-1 combines with J gene TRBJ1-1; the D is unclear. This CDR3 has 11 amino acids. The V gene lost 1 base and the J gene lost 6 bases, with 3 bases spanning the gap. Germline CDR1 MGHRA, CDR2 YSYEKL. In nucleotides, the CDR3 is TGCGCCAGCAGCCAAGCATCTGAAGCTTTCTTT. This sequence encodes CASSQASEAFF.

The J gene is TRBJ2-7, the V gene TRBV6-5; TRBD2 might be the D (6 bases). Trimming took off 6 bases at V and 0 bases at J, with 15 bases between the two ends. The CDR3 has 15 residues. Germline CDR1 is MNHEY and CDR2 is SVGAGI. CDR3 amino acids: CASSLGRGLSYEQYF. CDR3 coding DNA: TGTGCCAGCAGCTTAGGTAGGGGACTCTCCTACGAGCAGTACTTC.

The chain carries TRBV4-2 and TRBJ2-7, with 8 positions matching TRBD1. There are 15 residues in the CDR3. Germline V gene sequence: CDR1 LGHNA, CDR2 YNFKEQ. V lost 1 base, J lost 6 bases, and 8 bases stayed unmatched. The CDR3 loop is CASSQVVGQGGEQYF. CDR3 DNA: TGTGCCAGCAGCCAAGTGGTCGGACAGGGTGGCGAGCAGTACTTC.

This clone was counted at least ten times. The chain recombines TRBV11-2 with TRBJ2-3; 8 bases agree with TRBD2. Germline values: CDR1 SGHAT, CDR2 FQNNGV. Unmatched junction bases numbered 5, after V lost 1 base and J lost 2 bases. CDR3 length equals 16 residues. CDR3 coding DNA: TGTGCCAGCAGCTTAGGAGCGGGAGTAGTCACAGATACGCAGTATTTT. Translated, it gives CASSLGAGVVTDTQYF.

The chain links TRBV10-2 to TRBJ2-3, with D hard to call. V was cut by 2 bases and J by 2 bases, with 11 bases left in between. There are 15 residues in the CDR3. Per germline, CDR1 WSHSY and CDR2 SAAADI. CDR3 loop: CASSEGRRYTDTQYF. The CDR3 DNA follows: TGCGCCAGCAGTGAGGGAAGGCGGTACACAGATACGCAGTATTTT.